This T cell receptor beta chain was identified in a study of OX40 agonist ivuxolimab in advanced cancers. Study-wide background: Cohort: more than 75% men, mean age approximately 66, aged roughly 23 to 79.

As for this clone: Its antigen remains unidentified.

Overall study findings and caveats: The study found among the lowest clonal expansion in partial responders at 0.1-3.0 mg/kg.

Germline V gene data show CDR1 as SGHNT and CDR2 as YENEEA. V lost 5 bases, J lost 5 bases, and 14 bases lay in between. This CDR3 region has 14 residues. Profiling relied on immunoSEQ multiplex PCR, and the TCRdb table lists in-frame clones only, not all of them. The sample contains approximately 76,000 clones, 88% of which appear only once. No patient had autoimmune disease or received systemic immunosuppression. Sampling of blood occurred at baseline, cycle 4 day 1, and cycle 7 day 1. The chain employs TRBV11-3 and TRBJ2-3; D possibly corresponds to TRBD2 (6 bases). This clonotype was obtained from an adult with an advanced solid tumor such as melanoma, head and neck, liver or kidney cancer. Source: CD4+ or CD8+ T cells sorted from blood, taken in a trial of the OX40 agonist ivuxolimab. CDR3 amino acids: CASSLGGSEDTQYF. In DNA, the CDR3 is TGTGCCAGCAGCCTCGGAGGGTCCGAAGATACGCAGTATTTT.